This TCR beta chain was captured in a study of CD8 T cells in Susac syndrome. Negative isolation yielded CD8+ and CD4+ T cells; FACS enriched TEMRA cells. Random hexamers were used to reverse transcribe about 0.5 to 1 ug of RNA. A multiplex approach, immunoSEQ multiplex PCR, amplified TCR beta CDR3 across 54 Vbeta and 13 Jbeta. TCRdb re-called the immunoSEQ multiplex PCR reads through MiXCR, storing one row per CDR3 protein. The sample lists 95,000 to 150,000 distinct CDR3 sequences, roughly 94% occurring once. The sample consisted of CD8+ T cells from PBMCs. This receptor was identified in a human donor with Susac syndrome.

In DNA form, the CDR3 reads TGTGCCAGCAGCCTGGACAAGGGAAAGAACACTGAAGCTTTCTTT. Translated, it gives CASSLDKGKNTEAFF. The J gene is TRBJ1-1, the V gene TRBV5-6; a weak D match, TRBD1 (5 bases). The CDR3 length is 15 residues. Per the germline V gene, CDR1 is SGHDT and CDR2 is YYEEEE. V was clipped by 4 bases and J by 1 base, with 14 bases between them.